Each of the 23 T cell receptor beta chains below was sequenced from the same sample in a study of blood T cells in healthy people across ages. Primers used in a second PCR of roughly 6 to 11 cycles were a sample-barcoded 5' primer and a J-beta primer mix. TCRdb re-derived calls from the 5' RACE reads in MiXCR, one entry per CDR3 protein. The data show some 550,000 distinct CDR3 sequences, about 45% seen once. The sequenced sample was blood. These receptors all stem from an elderly man in good health.

V and J are TRBV12-3 or TRBV12-4 and TRBJ1-5, with D uncertain. V was trimmed by 1 base and J by 6 bases, leaving 10 bases between them. The CDR3 extends over 14 amino acids. The CDR3 DNA follows: TGTGCCAGCAGTTTAGGGCCCCGGGGTCAGCCCCAGCATTTT. Amino acid sequence: CASSLGPRGQPQHF.

The chain uses TRBV7-2 and TRBJ2-5; a weak D match, TRBD2 (6 bases). CDR3 length equals 14 residues. The ends were cut back, 1 base at V and 6 bases at J, with 12 bases in the middle. Looked up from germline, CDR1 is SGHTA and CDR2 is FQGNSA. CDR3 sequence: CASSLEWEEQTQYF. The CDR3 DNA sequence: TGTGCCAGCAGCTTAGAGTGGGAGGAGCAGACCCAGTACTTC.

J is TRBJ2-7 and V is TRBV4-3; 12 positions agree with TRBD1. CDR1 and CDR2 from the germline V gene are LGHNA and YSLEER. The CDR3 has 18 amino acids. The trim removed 2 bases at V and 5 bases at J, leaving 13 bases unmatched. Here the CDR3 reads CASSQNLLPGQGANEQYF. The CDR3 DNA reads as TGCGCCAGCAGCCAAAATCTCCTTCCGGGACAGGGGGCAAACGAGCAGTACTTC.

The chain uses TRBV7-2 and TRBJ2-5, with 9 bases aligning to TRBD2. The CDR3 covers 15 residues. The germline V gene has CDR1 SGHTA and CDR2 FQGNSA. Germline trimming cut 0 bases from V and 5 bases from J; bases unmatched to any gene: 4. The CDR3 sequence: CASSLASGSWETQYF. CDR3 nucleotide sequence: TGTGCCAGCAGCTTAGCTAGCGGGAGTTGGGAGACCCAGTACTTC.

The rearrangement links TRBV7-2 to TRBJ2-3; TRBD1 might be the D (6 bases). Germline V gene data show CDR1 as SGHTA and CDR2 as FQGNSA. Trimming removed 6 bases from V and 1 base from J, with 11 bases in between. CDR3 length equals 14 residues. CDR3 sequence reads: CASRAQGGTDTQYF. The CDR3 nucleotides read TGTGCCAGCAGGGCACAGGGAGGCACAGATACGCAGTATTTT. Looking up the rest from reference TRBV7-2 and TRBJ2-3 gives the full variable domain: GAGVSQSPSNKVTEKGKDVELRCDPISGHTALYWYRQSLGQGLEFLIYFQGNSAPDKSGLPSDRFSAERTGGSVSTLTIQRTQQEDSAVYLCASRAQGGTDTQYFGPGTRLTVL.

This clonotype was detected a few times. The J gene is TRBJ2-7, the V gene TRBV29-1, with 8 positions matching TRBD1. V lost 7 bases and J lost 5; bases outside the gene matches: 13. CDR3 length: 14 amino acids. The germline CDR1 and CDR2 sequences are SQVTM and ANQGSEA. The CDR3 DNA sequence: TGCAGCGCCCTACTATGGACAGGGAGCGACGAGCAGTACTTC. It translates to CSALLWTGSDEQYF.

This chain links TRBV12-3 or TRBV12-4 with TRBJ1-5; TRBD1 agrees at 7 bases. This CDR3 is built from 14 residues. The V and J ends lost 6 bases and 9 bases, in that order; junction bases with no gene match: 11. The DNA of the CDR3 is TGTGCCAGCAGCGACCAGGGGGGAGTTTTGCCCCAGCATTTT. Protein sequence: CASSDQGGVLPQHF.

In this sample, this clonotype turned up many times. This chain uses TRBV6-5 with TRBJ2-7, with a possible D match to TRBD2 (6 bases). Trimming shortened V by 0 bases and J by 3 bases, and 12 bases separated the two germline ends. The CDR3 is made up of 15 amino acids. Germline-derived CDR1 and CDR2 are MNHEY and SVGAGI. The CDR3 coding sequence is TGTGCCAGCAGTTACTCGATAGGAGGGAGCTACGAGCAGTACTTC. Its translation is CASSYSIGGSYEQYF.

The V gene is TRBV20-1, the J gene TRBJ2-5; 9 nucleotides line up with TRBD2. Germline V CDR1 and CDR2: DFQATT, SNEGSKA (reference sequence). The CDR3 has 13 amino acids. The V gene end was trimmed by 5 bases and the J gene end by 5 bases; junction bases not matched to a gene: 6. The CDR3, as DNA: TGCAGTGCTGCTAGCGGGGCGGCGGAGACCCAGTACTTC. Its protein is CSAASGAAETQYF.

This clonotype has a count of ten or more. The CDR3 coding sequence is TGCGCCTCGTTTCCCGGGACAGGGGGCCCGGAGGACACTGAAGCTTTCTTT. Protein product: CASFPGTGGPEDTEAFF. The genes are TRBV5-1 and TRBJ1-1, with TRBD1 matching over 12 bases. CDR1 SGHRS and CDR2 YFSETQ come from the germline V gene. V was pared by 10 bases and J by 3 bases, with 16 bases of the junction left unmatched. The CDR3 extends over 17 amino acids.

The genes are TRBV20-1 and TRBJ2-3, with TRBD2 matching 9 bases. The germline V gene has CDR1 DFQATT and CDR2 SNEGSKA (reference sequence). With V trimmed by 3 bases and J by 6 bases, 13 bases remained unmatched. This CDR3 spans 16 amino acids. The DNA for the CDR3 is TGCAGTGCTAGGGTTTTTGGGCGGGGGGGCCGGGATACGCAGTATTTT. This sequence encodes CSARVFGRGGRDTQYF.

This clonotype has more than one count but fewer than ten. CDR3 DNA sequence: TGTGCCAGCAGTTACGAGGGCATGAACTATGGCTACACCTTC. This translates into CASSYEGMNYGYTF. The chain carries TRBV6-2 or TRBV6-3 and TRBJ1-2; D gene ambiguous. The CDR3 has 14 residues. Looked up from germline, CDR1 is MNHEY and CDR2 is SVGEGT. The germline V and J ends were trimmed by 2 bases and 2 bases, with 9 bases remaining between them.

This clonotype was picked up a small number of times. The CDR3 bases are TGTGCCAGCAGCCGAGCGGGCCAACCCTACGAGCAGTACTTC. It encodes CASSRAGQPYEQYF. The chain has TRBV7-2 and TRBJ2-7; D perhaps matches TRBD2 (6 bases). Germline V lookup: CDR1 SGHTA, CDR2 FQGNSA. CDR3 length: 14 amino acids. The ends were cut back, 5 bases at V and 2 bases at J, with 13 bases in the middle.

V and J are TRBV20-1 and TRBJ2-5; the match to TRBD2 covers 16 bases. CDR1 is DFQATT, CDR2 SNEGSKA, per germline (reference sequence). With V trimmed by 7 bases and J by 2 bases, 7 bases remained unmatched. CDR3 size: 16 residues. CDR3 loop: CSVPGLAGGAQETQYF. In DNA form, the CDR3 reads TGCAGTGTTCCGGGACTAGCGGGAGGGGCGCAAGAGACCCAGTACTTC.

The gene calls are TRBV7-2 and TRBJ1-6, with 7 nucleotides matching TRBD1. This CDR3 contains 15 residues. V lost 5 bases and J lost 5; bases outside the gene matches: 6. Germline-derived CDR1 and CDR2 are SGHTA and FQGNSA. The CDR3 region is CASSQGGRNNSPLHF. The CDR3 DNA follows: TGTGCCAGCAGCCAGGGGGGCAGGAATAATTCACCCCTCCACTTT.

This rearrangement joins TRBV5-5 to TRBJ1-5; 7 nucleotides align to TRBD1. Germline lookup yields CDR1 SGHKS and CDR2 YYEKEE (reference sequence). The J segment lost 2 bases and the V segment lost 4 bases, leaving 12 bases of the junction unmatched. This CDR3 has 17 amino acids. The CDR3 DNA is TGTGCCAGCAGCCTGTTCGGAGACAGGGCCGGCAATCAGCCCCAGCATTTT. This translates into CASSLFGDRAGNQPQHF.

The chain employs TRBV6-5 and TRBJ2-3; D not certain. Trimming cost V 0 bases and J 9 bases, with 13 bases left between them. The CDR3 sequence is 14 residues long. Looked up from germline, CDR1 is MNHEY and CDR2 is SVGAGI. The CDR3 reads CASSYSKFGETQYF. The CDR3, as DNA: TGTGCCAGCAGTTACTCGAAGTTTGGAGAGACGCAGTATTTT.

The V and J genes are TRBV5-6 and TRBJ2-7; D gene uncertain. Germline CDR1 reads SGHDT; CDR2 reads YYEEEE. This CDR3 contains 14 residues. V gave up 4 bases and J gave up 0 bases, with 11 bases separating them. The CDR3, as DNA: TGTGCCAGCAGCCAACCCCGACACTCCTACGAGCAGTACTTC. Translating gives CASSQPRHSYEQYF.

The chain carries TRBV29-1 and TRBJ2-5; the match to TRBD1 covers 9 bases. The better agreement between TRBJ2-7 and the DNA end casts doubt on the J call. The CDR3 is 14 amino acids. Germline loops: CDR1 SQVTM, CDR2 ANQGSEA. The CDR3: CSVDGAGTGFEQYF. CDR3 bases: TGCAGCGTTGACGGTGCCGGGACAGGGTTCGAGCAGTACTTC.

The J gene is TRBJ2-1, the V gene TRBV7-9; no definite D call. The CDR3 totals 12 residues. Trimming took off 6 bases at V and 7 bases at J, with 10 bases between the two ends. Per the germline V gene, CDR1 is SEHNR and CDR2 is FQNEAQ (reference sequence). CDR3 sequence (DNA): TGTGCCAGCAGTTCCGGACCTAATGAGCAGTTCTTC. This sequence encodes CASSSGPNEQFF.

Worth noting for this clonotype: At one end, the junction sequence differs from germline, possibly due to a read error. CDR3 in DNA: TGCGCCAGCGGCTTGACCGACGGGGCAAATTCACCCCTCCACTTT. Amino acids: CASGLTDGANSPLHF. V is TRBV5-1 and J is TRBJ1-6; possibly TRBD1 for D (5 bases). Germline V gene sequence: CDR1 SGHRS, CDR2 YFSETQ. The length of the CDR3 is 15 residues.

V and J are TRBV20-1 and TRBJ2-1; perhaps TRBD2 as D (6 bases). CDR3 length equals 15 residues. CDR1 and CDR2 (germline): DFQATT, SNEGSKA (reference sequence). V lost 3 bases and J 7 bases, leaving 19 bases between the germline ends. CDR3 bases: TGCAGTGCTAGCGGGAGACATCGGTCTCAGAATGAGCAGTTCTTC. Protein sequence: CSASGRHRSQNEQFF.

The chain employs TRBV7-2 and TRBJ2-6; D unclear. Trimming cost V 5 bases and J 0 bases, with 11 bases left between them. The CDR3 covers 16 residues. Germline values: CDR1 SGHTA, CDR2 FQGNSA. CDR3 sequence reads: CASSLLPSSGANVLTF. Written as DNA, the CDR3 is TGTGCCAGCAGCCTCCTGCCTTCCTCTGGGGCCAACGTCCTGACTTTC.